This T cell receptor beta chain was captured by sequencing in a study of cytomegalovirus exposure and HLA in healthy donors. Healthy people donating bone marrow made up the donors. Notes on this clone: The antigen remains undetermined.

Broader study findings: Common viral pathogens seemed to be connected with several of the most significant clusters, according to a later analysis. After further analysis at a later stage, some 15,000 TCR beta sequences were associated with HLA alleles at 0.05 false discovery rate. Several V segments, TRBV6-2 and TRBV6-3 among them, could not be told apart and were dropped.

Primers: 60 Vbeta forward and 13 Jbeta reverse. Assay: immunoSEQ multiplex PCR; the TCRdb copy retains only in-frame clones and omits some. The data contain 85,000 to 120,000 clones, 60% to 75% of them singletons. Germline values: CDR1 MDHEN, CDR2 SYDVKM. The germline V and J ends were trimmed by 3 bases and 5 bases, with 8 bases remaining between them. The CDR3 contains 12 residues. The sequenced sample consisted of PBMCs. V usage is TRBV28 and J usage is TRBJ2-7; tentatively, D is TRBD2 (6 bases). This TCR was recovered from a male donor in good health and CMV-seropositive. This CDR3 is CASSFGGDEQYF. As DNA, the CDR3 is TGTGCCAGCAGTTTCGGGGGAGACGAGCAGTACTTC.